Following are 29 T cell receptor beta chains from one sample sequenced in a study of blood T cell repertoires in COVID-19. Profiling relied on immunoSEQ multiplex PCR, and the TCRdb table lists in-frame clones only, not all of them. The sample shows 300,000 or so clones, about nine tenths of them seen only once. The specimen was PBMCs or T cells enriched from blood (not recorded which). These receptor sequences come from a woman aged 25 to 39 who had recovered from COVID-19.

Only a few counts were recorded for this clone. The CDR3 spells CASSEGQEANQPQHF. Here the CDR3 DNA reads TGTGCCAGCAGTGAAGGGCAGGAGGCCAATCAGCCCCAGCATTTT. V usage is TRBV2 and J usage is TRBJ1-5, with unresolved D. Looked up from germline, CDR1 is SNHLY and CDR2 is FYNNEI. This CDR3 comprises 15 residues. Trimming shortened V by 1 base and J by 3 bases, and 10 bases separated the two germline ends.

V is TRBV10-3 and J is TRBJ2-3; 7 positions agree with TRBD2. With 8 bases clipped from V and 4 bases from J, the junction kept 6 bases outside the gene matches. CDR1 and CDR2 (germline): ENHRY, SYGVKD. This CDR3 contains 13 residues. The CDR3 reads CAIRGDNADTQYF. CDR3 nucleotide sequence: TGTGCCATCCGGGGGGATAATGCAGATACGCAGTATTTT.

The sample holds one count of this clone. This sequence joins TRBV15 and TRBJ2-3; 12 bases align to TRBD1. Germline trimming cut 0 bases from V and 8 bases from J; bases unmatched to any gene: 12. This CDR3 comprises 18 residues. CDR1 LNHNV and CDR2 YYDKDF come from the germline V gene (reference sequence). Written as DNA, the CDR3 is TGTGCCACCAGCAGAGATCACGGGACAGGGGGCGGCGGAGGTACGCAGTATTTT. This sequence encodes CATSRDHGTGGGGGTQYF. Complete variable domain (other parts from reference TRBV15 and TRBJ2-3): DAMVIQNPRYQVTQFGKPVTLSCSQTLNHNVMYWYQQKSSQAPKLLFHYYDKDFNNEADTPDNFQSRRPNTSFCFLDIRSPGLGDTAMYLCATSRDHGTGGGGGTQYFGPGTRLTVL.

The chain is built from TRBV18 and TRBJ1-1; 11 bases agree with TRBD1. CDR3 length: 15 residues. From germline, CDR1 is KGHSH and CDR2 LQKENI. With 2 bases clipped from V and 5 bases from J, the junction kept 4 bases outside the gene matches. CDR3 region: CASSPGTGGWTEAFF. CDR3 DNA sequence: TGTGCCAGCTCACCAGGGACAGGGGGATGGACTGAAGCTTTCTTT.

This sequence joins TRBV7-8 and TRBJ2-5; 7 bases map to TRBD2. The CDR3 has 15 amino acids. J gave up 1 base and V 5 bases, and 7 bases lay outside the gene matches. CDR1 SGHVS and CDR2 FQNEAQ come from the germline V gene. In nucleotides, the CDR3 is TGTGCCAGCAGCGGCCAACTAGCGAGCCAAGAGACCCAGTACTTC. Amino acid sequence: CASSGQLASQETQYF.

V is TRBV4-1 and J is TRBJ2-7, with TRBD2 matching over 7 bases. The CDR3 covers 18 residues. V trimming: 4 bases; J trimming: 3 bases; junction bases outside the gene matches: 18. Germline CDR1 and CDR2: MGHRA and YSYEKL. This CDR3 reads CASSRTKRDLVGIYEQYF. The CDR3 bases are TGCGCCAGCAGCCGGACCAAGCGGGACCTGGTCGGAATCTACGAGCAGTACTTC.

This sequence joins TRBV3-1 (or the pseudogene TRBV3-2) and TRBJ2-3; 12 positions match TRBD2. The CDR3 runs 13 residues. The V and J ends lost 5 bases and 11 bases, in that order; junction bases with no gene match: 5. CDR1 is LGHDT and CDR2 is YNNKEL in the germline V gene (reference sequence). CDR3 region: CASSSPSGRVQYF. Here the CDR3 DNA reads TGTGCCAGCAGCTCTCCTAGCGGGAGGGTGCAGTATTTT.

This clone came up once. The rearrangement joins TRBV28 to TRBJ1-2; tentatively, D is TRBD1 (6 bases). This CDR3 comprises 13 residues. The germline CDR1 and CDR2 sequences are MDHEN and SYDVKM. The V end was cut by 4 bases, the J end by 4 bases, with 10 bases between. The CDR3 DNA sequence: TGTGCCAGCAGTTCGGGACAAGGCTATGGCTACACCTTC. Translating gives CASSSGQGYGYTF.

This chain links TRBV5-1 with TRBJ2-3; D is possibly TRBD1 (6 bases). Germline CDR1 is SGHRS and CDR2 is YFSETQ. V was cut by 3 bases and J by 1 base, with 6 bases left in between. The CDR3 totals 13 residues. The CDR3 is CASSSGGTDTQYF. CDR3 nucleotide sequence: TGCGCCAGCAGCTCAGGGGGCACAGATACGCAGTATTTT.

The chain uses TRBV14 and TRBJ2-1; D perhaps matches TRBD2 (6 bases). Germline V gives CDR1 SGHDN, CDR2 FVKESK. The CDR3 loop spans 13 amino acids. With 6 bases removed from V and 8 bases from J, the gap between germline ends came to 14 bases. CDR3 coding DNA: TGTGCCAGCAGTCTGACTGGGAGGTATGAGCAGTTCTTC. Its protein product is CASSLTGRYEQFF.

The rearrangement joins TRBV4-3 to TRBJ2-3; 10 bases are a match to TRBD2. Trimming removed 0 bases from V and 7 bases from J; junction bases left unmatched: 7. This CDR3 is built from 16 residues. Germline values: CDR1 LGHNA, CDR2 YSLEER. CDR3 DNA: TGCGCCAGCAGCCAAGACCCCCTAGCGGGGGTACATACGCAGTATTTT. It translates to CASSQDPLAGVHTQYF.

The V call is TRBV6-2 or TRBV6-3, the J call TRBJ2-1; possibly TRBD2 for D (6 bases). This CDR3 is 19 amino acids long. Trimming took 3 bases from V and 10 from J, leaving 31 bases between them. Looked up from germline, CDR1 is MNHEY and CDR2 is SVGEGT. CDR3 residues: CASSYLSAGVGLIAGEQFF. CDR3 in DNA: TGTGCCAGCAGTTATTTGTCCGCAGGCGTGGGGTTAATTGCGGGGGAGCAGTTCTTC.

The genes are TRBV11-2 and TRBJ2-1, with 10 nucleotides matching TRBD1. The V and J ends lost 1 base and 7 bases, in that order; junction bases with no gene match: 4. Germline V gives CDR1 SGHAT, CDR2 FQNNGV. The CDR3 totals 15 residues. The CDR3 nucleotides read TGTGCCAGCAGCTTAGGACAGGGGGCGCTTAATGAGCAGTTCTTC. Amino acids: CASSLGQGALNEQFF.

V gene TRBV24-1 combines with J gene TRBJ1-3; possible D gene TRBD1, 6 bases. The germline V and J ends were trimmed by 4 bases and 1 base, with 10 bases remaining between them. Germline V gene sequence: CDR1 KGHDR, CDR2 SFDVKD. The CDR3 runs to 15 residues. As DNA, the CDR3 is TGTGCCACCAGTGACGGCACAGGGTCTGGAAACACCATATATTTT. Amino acid sequence: CATSDGTGSGNTIYF.

The CDR3 bases are TGTGCCAGCAGTCTCGTAACTAGCGGGAGGATGAACGAGCAGTACTTC. Protein: CASSLVTSGRMNEQYF. This chain links TRBV28 with TRBJ2-7; 12 nucleotides match TRBD2. This CDR3 spans 16 amino acids. V dropped 5 bases and J dropped 5; count of bases not matched to a gene: 10. Germline CDR1 and CDR2: MDHEN and SYDVKM.

The rearrangement uses TRBV24-1 and TRBJ2-5, with a tentative D call TRBD2 (5 bases). The length of the CDR3 is 13 residues. Germline CDR1 reads KGHDR; CDR2 reads SFDVKD. V shed 4 bases and J shed 3 bases, with 8 bases lying between them. CDR3 coding DNA: TGTGCCACCAGTGAAAGAGGGAAAGAGACCCAGTACTTC. Its protein product is CATSERGKETQYF.

The rearrangement joins TRBV9 to TRBJ2-3; D not resolved. V lost 0 bases and J lost 1, with 6 bases in between. The CDR3 is 14 amino acids. Germline CDR1 SGDLS, CDR2 YYNGEE. The CDR3 here is CASSVETRTDTQYF. For the CDR3, the DNA is TGTGCCAGCAGCGTAGAAACTCGCACAGATACGCAGTATTTT.

V and J are TRBV24-1 and TRBJ2-1, with 10 bases aligning to TRBD1. This CDR3 is 14 amino acids long. Trimming took 6 bases from V and 6 from J; bases not matched to a gene: 4. Germline V gene lookup returns CDR1 KGHDR and CDR2 SFDVKD. In DNA form, the CDR3 reads TGTGCCACCAGTAGACAGGGGGCGAGCAATGAGCAGTTCTTC. Translation gives CATSRQGASNEQFF.

The rearrangement joins TRBV18 to TRBJ1-4; no clear D. The CDR3 extends over 16 amino acids. Germline CDR1 reads KGHSH; CDR2 reads LQKENI. The V and J ends lost 4 bases and 10 bases respectively, with 22 bases between them. The CDR3 DNA is TGTGCCAGCTCACTAAAGCCCGTTCATAGGGAGGGAAAACTGTTTTTT. Translating it yields CASSLKPVHREGKLFF.

Written as DNA, the CDR3 is TGTGCCAGCAGCTTAGTAATCGAGGGGGACTACGAGCAGTACTTC. As protein: CASSLVIEGDYEQYF. V usage is TRBV7-9 and J usage is TRBJ2-7; D is possibly TRBD1 (6 bases). Germline V lookup: CDR1 SEHNR, CDR2 FQNEAQ (reference sequence). CDR3 length: 15 amino acids. The V end was cut by 1 base, the J end by 3 bases, with 13 bases between.

This clone was seen a single time. The rearrangement uses TRBV9 and TRBJ1-2, with TRBD1 as a possible D gene (6 bases). Germline V gene sequence: CDR1 SGDLS, CDR2 YYNGEE. Trimming removed 4 bases from V and 1 base from J, with 14 bases in between. The CDR3 contains 15 residues. CDR3 coding DNA: TGTGCCAGCAGCCTCCGGGGGGGCAATAACTATGGCTACACCTTC. Its protein product is CASSLRGGNNYGYTF.

This chain uses TRBV27 with TRBJ2-5; D might be TRBD2 (5 bases). Germline V gives CDR1 MNHEY, CDR2 SMNVEV (reference sequence). The CDR3 contains 16 residues. V dropped 5 bases and J dropped 2 bases, with 18 bases sitting between them. The CDR3: CASSPGLPGTQETQYF. CDR3 DNA sequence: TGTGCCAGCAGTCCCGGACTGCCGGGAACACAAGAGACCCAGTACTTC.

The chain employs TRBV10-3 and TRBJ1-2; D may be TRBD1 (5 bases). V shed 0 bases and J shed 5 bases, with 10 bases lying between them. Germline V gene data show CDR1 as ENHRY and CDR2 as SYGVKD. This CDR3 has 14 amino acids. The CDR3 reads CAISESRQPYGYTF. In DNA, the CDR3 is TGTGCCATCAGTGAGTCTCGACAGCCTTATGGCTACACCTTC.

The genes are TRBV4-3 and TRBJ2-3, with 8 bases matching TRBD2. Germline V CDR1 and CDR2: LGHNA, YSLEER. The CDR3 loop spans 14 amino acids. The V and J ends lost 8 bases and 5 bases, in that order; junction bases with no gene match: 9. This CDR3 is CASAPFLAGDTQYF. The CDR3 region has the DNA TGCGCCAGCGCTCCCTTCCTAGCGGGAGATACGCAGTATTTT.

J is TRBJ2-3 and V is TRBV28, with D maybe TRBD2 (6 bases). The CDR3 spans 15 residues. Germline CDR1 reads MDHEN; CDR2 reads SYDVKM. Between the trimmed V and J ends, which lost 3 bases and 6 bases, there was a span of 16 bases. This CDR3 is CASSLEGSTRDTQYF. CDR3 nucleotides: TGTGCCAGCAGTTTGGAGGGGTCGACTCGGGATACGCAGTATTTT.

The chain couples TRBV2 to TRBJ1-1; 7 bases agree with TRBD1. This CDR3 comprises 13 residues. Germline loops: CDR1 SNHLY, CDR2 FYNNEI. The junction had 7 bases not matched to a gene; V was cut back by 5 bases and J by 7 bases. CDR3 in amino acids: CASSRQGWNEAFF. CDR3 in DNA: TGTGCCAGCAGTCGACAGGGCTGGAATGAAGCTTTCTTT.

This clone appeared a few times. This chain links TRBV2 with TRBJ2-2; 10 nucleotides agree with TRBD2. V shed 8 bases and J 6 bases; nucleotides not matched to a gene: 9. CDR1 SNHLY and CDR2 FYNNEI come from the germline V gene. This CDR3 has 15 amino acids. The CDR3 DNA reads TGTGCCAGCCGTATATCTAGCGGGAGTGCCGGGGAGCTGTTTTTT. Its protein product is CASRISSGSAGELFF.

The chain joins TRBV7-9 to TRBJ2-1; 9 bases agree with TRBD1. J was trimmed by 0 bases and V by 7 bases; bases with no gene match: 7. The CDR3 consists of 16 residues. Germline V lookup: CDR1 SEHNR, CDR2 FQNEAQ (reference sequence). The CDR3 region is CASTPLGQGSYNEQFF. The CDR3 bases are TGTGCCAGCACCCCTTTGGGACAGGGCTCCTACAATGAGCAGTTCTTC.

A few counts support this clone. This chain joins TRBV27 and TRBJ2-7; D might be TRBD1 (7 bases). Trimming took off 6 bases at V and 5 bases at J, with 14 bases between the two ends. The CDR3 is 13 amino acids. Looked up from germline, CDR1 is MNHEY and CDR2 is SMNVEV (reference sequence). CDR3 amino acids: CASRTDREDEQYF. DNA for the CDR3: TGTGCCAGCAGAACCGACAGGGAGGACGAGCAGTACTTC.